One and the same sample provided the 24 T cell receptor beta chains below, sequenced in a study of post-analysis software for immune sequencing data. Study-level results: The study found TRBV5-6, TRBV5-1 and TRBV20-1 among 4 or 5 TRBV segments more frequent in patients than controls.

Antigen specificity for these receptors is unknown. Unique-molecular-identifier-tagged TCR beta cDNA libraries were used. TCRdb processed the PCR reads anew with MiXCR; each CDR3 protein has one entry. This sample carries some 500,000 distinct CDR3 sequences, approximately 46% of them seen once, and the ten largest clones take roughly an eighth. Sequencing input: blood. These receptors were collected from a girl aged 10 to 17 with multiple sclerosis.

The J gene is TRBJ1-6, the V gene TRBV2, with D possibly matching TRBD1 (5 bases). CDR1 SNHLY and CDR2 FYNNEI come from the germline V gene. The CDR3 is made up of 15 amino acids. Trimming pared 7 bases from V and 9 bases from J, leaving 19 bases between. The CDR3 here is CASTTEAGSLSPLHF. In DNA, the CDR3 is TGTGCCAGCACAACGGAGGCAGGGTCTCTTTCACCCCTCCACTTT.

The chain couples TRBV19 to TRBJ2-1; D is uncertain. The CDR3 sequence is 16 residues long. V was clipped by 1 base and J by 2 bases, with 12 bases between them. Germline V gives CDR1 LNHDA, CDR2 SQIVND (reference sequence). The CDR3 loop is CASSIVQYTAYNEQFF. For the CDR3, the DNA is TGTGCCAGTAGTATAGTCCAATACACGGCCTACAATGAGCAGTTCTTC.

The V gene is TRBV28, the J gene TRBJ2-4; 8 nucleotides line up with TRBD1. TRBJ2-7 explains the end of the DNA better; the J call may be wrong. The CDR3 runs to 13 residues. Germline V CDR1 and CDR2: MDHEN, SYDVKM. The CDR3 region is CASRDRPTYEQYF. CDR3 nucleotide sequence: TGTGCCAGCCGGGACAGGCCGACCTACGAGCAGTACTTC.

The J gene is TRBJ1-5, the V gene TRBV10-3; perhaps TRBD1 as D (6 bases). The CDR3 spans 16 residues. Trimming removed 0 bases from V and 5 bases from J, with 14 bases in between. Germline V gives CDR1 ENHRY, CDR2 SYGVKD. CDR3 in amino acids: CAISESNRVSHQPQHF. The CDR3 DNA follows: TGTGCCATCAGTGAGTCCAACAGGGTGTCGCATCAGCCCCAGCATTTT.

The J gene is TRBJ1-1, the V gene TRBV29-1; D remains unclear. With 3 bases removed from V and 1 base from J, the gap between germline ends came to 6 bases. This CDR3 contains 12 residues. CDR1 is SQVTM, CDR2 ANQGSEA, per germline. The CDR3 is CSVEAGNTEAFF. In nucleotides, the CDR3 is TGCAGCGTTGAGGCTGGGAACACTGAAGCTTTCTTT.

This clonotype was seen a handful of times. The genes are TRBV9 and TRBJ1-5; TRBD1 is a possible D gene (5 bases). The CDR3 length is 16 residues. The V and J ends lost 4 bases and 0 bases respectively, with 14 bases between them. CDR1 SGDLS and CDR2 YYNGEE come from the germline V gene. The CDR3 spells CASSSQRGYSNQPQHF. CDR3 nucleotides: TGTGCCAGCAGCTCACAGAGGGGTTATAGCAATCAGCCCCAGCATTTT.

The chain joins TRBV6-5 to TRBJ2-5, with 9 bases fitting TRBD1. The CDR3 spans 13 residues. Per germline, CDR1 MNHEY and CDR2 SVGAGI. Trimming cost V 10 bases and J 6 bases; bases outside gene matches: 9. CDR3 in amino acids: CATEDRGGKTQYF. CDR3 sequence (DNA): TGTGCCACCGAGGACAGGGGCGGAAAGACCCAGTACTTC.

This clonotype came up a few times. V and J are TRBV15 and TRBJ2-1; 15 nucleotides align to TRBD2. Trimming removed 8 bases from V and 8 bases from J; junction bases left unmatched: 7. The germline V gene has CDR1 LNHNV and CDR2 YYDKDF (reference sequence). The length of the CDR3 is 15 residues. The CDR3 loop is CATQGLAGGPDEQFF. The CDR3 DNA is TGTGCCACCCAAGGACTAGCGGGAGGGCCGGATGAGCAGTTCTTC. Full variable domain (remainder filled in from reference TRBV15 and TRBJ2-1): DAMVIQNPRYQVTQFGKPVTLSCSQTLNHNVMYWYQQKSSQAPKLLFHYYDKDFNNEADTPDNFQSRRPNTSFCFLDIRSPGLGDTAMYLCATQGLAGGPDEQFFGPGTRLTVL.

This clonotype was detected many times. The chain couples TRBV27 to TRBJ2-7, with 9 bases that match TRBD1. CDR3 length equals 13 residues. Germline V lookup: CDR1 MNHEY, CDR2 SMNVEV (reference sequence). The junction had 1 base not matched to a gene; V was cut back by 5 bases and J by 2 bases. Here the CDR3 DNA reads TGTGCCAGCAGTCGACAGGGGGCCTACGAGCAGTACTTC. As protein: CASSRQGAYEQYF.

This clonotype was seen a few times. The chain carries TRBV6-5 and TRBJ2-7; D not resolved. V was shortened by 0 bases and J by 5 bases, with 11 bases between the two germline ends. The CDR3 sequence is 14 residues long. CDR1 and CDR2 (germline): MNHEY, SVGAGI. CDR3 protein: CASSYSTLPNEQYF. The CDR3 DNA reads as TGTGCCAGCAGTTACTCTACACTCCCTAACGAGCAGTACTTC.

J is TRBJ1-1 and V is TRBV7-6; D may be TRBD1 (6 bases). The germline gives CDR1 SGHVS, CDR2 FNYEAQ. The CDR3 is 15 amino acids. Trimming shortened V by 3 bases and J by 5 bases, and 16 bases separated the two germline ends. CDR3 in DNA: TGTGCCAGCAGCTTTAAGGGGGGGGGAGGGACTGAAGCTTTCTTT. Translated: CASSFKGGGGTEAFF. Drawing the rest from reference TRBV7-6 and TRBJ1-1, the complete variable domain is GAGVSQSPRYKVTKRGQDVALRCDPISGHVSLYWYRQALGQGPEFLTYFNYEAQQDKSGLPNDRFSAERPEGSISTLTIQRTEQRDSAMYRCASSFKGGGGTEAFFGQGTRLTVV.

This clonotype was counted between two and nine times. V and J are TRBV5-1 and TRBJ2-5; the D gene is possibly TRBD1 (7 bases). This CDR3 comprises 15 residues. V lost 2 bases, J lost 2 bases, and 13 bases lay in between. From germline, CDR1 is SGHRS and CDR2 YFSETQ. CDR3 nucleotides: TGCGCCAGCAGCTTCATCAGGGGGGATCAAGAGACCCAGTACTTC. The encoded protein is CASSFIRGDQETQYF.

This chain connects TRBV20-1 to TRBJ1-6, with D perhaps matching TRBD1 (5 bases). V lost 3 bases, J lost 10 bases, and 22 bases lay in between. The germline gives CDR1 DFQATT, CDR2 SNEGSKA (reference sequence). The CDR3 is 16 amino acids. For the CDR3, the DNA is TGCAGTGCTAGTTCGGGAATCCCCTTTCGGGGGTCACCCCTCCACTTT. Translating it yields CSASSGIPFRGSPLHF.

V usage is TRBV29-1 and J usage is TRBJ1-1; D unresolved. V was pared by 4 bases and J by 4 bases, with 13 bases between. CDR1 is SQVTM and CDR2 is ANQGSEA in the germline V gene. This CDR3 contains 13 residues. CDR3 nucleotide sequence: TGCAGCGTTGCTGGGGTAAAGGGCACTGAAGCTTTCTTT. Protein product: CSVAGVKGTEAFF.

The chain carries TRBV3-1 and TRBJ2-4; D not resolved. V lost 1 base and J 0 bases, leaving 10 bases between the germline ends. This CDR3 region has 16 residues. Germline V gene sequence: CDR1 LGHDT, CDR2 YNNKEL (reference sequence). Here the CDR3 reads CASSQGQVLAKNIQYF. The DNA of the CDR3 is TGTGCCAGCAGCCAAGGGCAGGTACTAGCCAAAAACATTCAGTACTTC.

This clonotype was detected a few times. The J gene is TRBJ1-6, the V gene TRBV6-5; D might be TRBD1 (6 bases). The CDR3 covers 15 residues. Trimming left V 2 bases short and J 6 bases short, with 11 bases between. Germline values: CDR1 MNHEY, CDR2 SVGAGI. The CDR3 DNA is TGTGCCAGCAGTTACGGGGGGCTTGGTAATTCACCCCTCCACTTT. This gives the protein CASSYGGLGNSPLHF.

As to this clonotype: Germline is not matched at one junction end, which may reflect a read error. The chain uses TRBV7-9 and TRBJ2-3; TRBD2 might be the D (6 bases). The CDR3 totals 16 residues. Germline loops: CDR1 SEHNR, CDR2 FQNEAQ (reference sequence). The CDR3 sequence: CVSSLSLGGGTDTQYF. The CDR3 nucleotides are TGTGTCAGCAGCTTATCCCTGGGCGGGGGCACAGATACGCAGTATTTT.

About this clonotype: A much bigger clone sits one base away, suggesting this may be a read error. This chain uses TRBV10-1 with TRBJ2-3; D call uncertain. The V gene's germline CDR1 is WNHNN and CDR2 SYGVQD (reference sequence). V was shortened by 8 bases and J by 2 bases, with 11 bases between the two germline ends. This CDR3 region has 13 residues. CDR3 residues: CASGAQPTDTQYF. CDR3 bases: TGCGCCAGCGGTGCCCAGCCCACAGATACGCAGTATTTT.

This chain links TRBV19 with TRBJ2-7, with D unclear. The V and J ends lost 3 bases and 10 bases respectively, with 22 bases between them. Germline lookup yields CDR1 LNHDA and CDR2 SQIVND (reference sequence). The CDR3 runs to 15 residues. CDR3 DNA: TGTGCCAGTAGTATCATCGGTCTCCCGCAAGGTACCCAGTACTTC. The encoded protein is CASSIIGLPQGTQYF.

The chain joins TRBV24-1 to TRBJ2-5; 9 bases map to TRBD2. V was pared by 5 bases and J by 4 bases, with 7 bases of the junction left unmatched. CDR1 is KGHDR, CDR2 SFDVKD, per germline. CDR3 size: 15 residues. The CDR3 protein is CATSVSSGTGETQYF. Written as DNA, the CDR3 is TGTGCCACCAGTGTGTCTAGCGGGACGGGAGAGACCCAGTACTTC.

The chain couples TRBV28 to TRBJ2-4; perhaps TRBD2 as D (5 bases). The J call may be mistaken, given a closer DNA end match to TRBJ2-7. Looked up from germline, CDR1 is MDHEN and CDR2 is SYDVKM. This CDR3 comprises 16 residues. The CDR3 sequence: CASSSPAEGGGGEQYF. CDR3 sequence (DNA): TGTGCCAGCAGTTCACCCGCCGAGGGTGGCGGTGGCGAGCAGTACTTC.

The J gene is TRBJ2-7, the V gene TRBV27; D remains unclear. The CDR3 has 16 residues. V lost 4 bases and J 3 bases, leaving 19 bases between the germline ends. Germline assignment: CDR1 MNHEY and CDR2 SMNVEV (reference sequence). CDR3 in DNA: TGTGCCAGCAGTTCTCCCATACAAGAGGCTTACTACGAGCAGTACTTC. This sequence encodes CASSSPIQEAYYEQYF.

The rearrangement joins TRBV2 to TRBJ2-1; D remains ambiguous. The germline CDR1 and CDR2 sequences are SNHLY and FYNNEI. The CDR3 is 14 residues long. V lost 10 bases, J lost 1 base, and 14 bases lay in between. The CDR3 here is CATRRLISYNEQFF. CDR3 nucleotide sequence: TGTGCCACCCGCCGTCTGATATCCTACAATGAGCAGTTCTTC.

This clonotype was seen a few times. The rearrangement links TRBV7-9 to TRBJ2-5; 9 bases match TRBD2. Germline lookup yields CDR1 SEHNR and CDR2 FQNEAQ (reference sequence). The CDR3 covers 15 residues. The V and J ends lost 5 bases and 11 bases, in that order; junction bases with no gene match: 15. In DNA, the CDR3 is TGTGCCAGCAGCAGCGCTTTAGCGGGAGCCAATGAGCAGTACTTC. Amino acid sequence: CASSSALAGANEQYF.